Presented here are 32 T cell receptor beta chains from one specimen sequenced in a study of blood T cell repertoires in COVID-19 (dated by TCRdb to 2018 to 2021). To prepare the library, the immunoSEQ multiplex PCR assay was applied. Imported from immuneACCESS, the table was reduced by TCRdb to in-frame sequences with V and J called. These copies leave out some clones; in studies compared against another copy, an unresolved V gene accounts for under half, and the cause of the remainder is not known. In all, the sample holds 120,000 or so clones, and about 83% of those were seen once. The top ten clones comprise 5.9% of the sample. Sequences were obtained from peripheral blood. These receptors all stem from an elderly man with active or convalescent COVID-19.

The J gene is TRBJ2-5, the V gene TRBV21-1; the table gives TRBD2 as D, unverified against the DNA. TRBV21-1 is flagged as a pseudogene. The CDR3 runs 18 residues. CDR3: CASSPKLNEVENQETQYF. As DNA, the CDR3 is TGTGCCAGCAGCCCTAAGTTAAACGAAGTAGAAAACCAAGAGACCCAGTACTTC.

This clone was counted a single time. The chain carries TRBV7-2 and TRBJ2-7, with D perhaps matching TRBD2 (6 bases). Germline V CDR1 and CDR2: SGHTA, FQGNSA. V was pared by 2 bases and J by 3 bases, with 17 bases between. The CDR3 runs 16 residues. CDR3 coding DNA: TGTGCCAGCAGCTTATGGACCCGGGACTCGCACTACGAGCAGTACTTC. This codes for CASSLWTRDSHYEQYF.

This clone appeared once. The V call is TRBV6-5, the J call TRBJ2-5; 9 positions agree with TRBD1. Losses at the gene ends were 4 bases for V and 5 bases for J; bases not matched to a gene: 5. Germline CDR1 is MNHEY and CDR2 is SVGAGI. CDR3 size: 14 residues. This CDR3 reads CASSLGTGQETQYF. CDR3 nucleotides: TGTGCCAGCAGTTTGGGGACAGGGCAGGAGACCCAGTACTTC.

The chain joins TRBV6-2 or TRBV6-3 to TRBJ1-6, with unresolved D. This CDR3 comprises 14 residues. Per germline, CDR1 MNHEY and CDR2 SVGEGT. Trimming stripped 2 bases from V and 10 bases from J, with 12 bases between. CDR3 coding DNA: TGTGCCAGCAGTTACAGAGGGAACCTATCACCCCTCCACTTT. Translation gives CASSYRGNLSPLHF.

In this sample, this clone turned up a few times. The rearrangement uses TRBV11-2 and TRBJ2-7, with D maybe TRBD1 (6 bases). This CDR3 has 14 amino acids. Per germline, CDR1 SGHAT and CDR2 FQNNGV. Trimming took 5 bases from V and 3 from J, leaving 14 bases between them. This CDR3 reads CASSAQNRDYEQYF. As DNA, the CDR3 is TGTGCCAGCAGCGCGCAAAACAGGGACTACGAGCAGTACTTC.

The chain uses TRBV3-1 (or the pseudogene TRBV3-2) and TRBJ1-3, with 8 bases aligning to TRBD1. The CDR3 runs to 16 residues. Germline CDR1 is LGHDT and CDR2 is YNNKEL (reference sequence). Losses at the gene ends were 0 bases for V and 5 bases for J; bases not matched to a gene: 6. CDR3 region: CASSQEGRGQRNTIYF. CDR3 DNA sequence: TGTGCCAGCAGCCAAGAAGGCAGGGGGCAAAGAAACACCATATATTTT.

CDR3 sequence reads: CASSLMSEADTQYF. CDR3 DNA sequence: TGCGCCAGCAGCTTGATGTCAGAGGCAGATACGCAGTATTTT. V and J are TRBV5-1 and TRBJ2-3; no clear D gene. The CDR3 runs 14 residues. CDR1 is SGHRS, CDR2 YFSETQ, per germline. Trimming pared 1 base from V and 4 bases from J, leaving 10 bases between.

The chain combines TRBV12-3 or TRBV12-4 with TRBJ1-2; no firm D call. V was cut by 3 bases and J by 7 bases, with 9 bases left in between. CDR3 length: 12 residues. CDR3 region: CASSLMEGGYTF. DNA of the CDR3: TGTGCCAGCAGTTTGATGGAGGGTGGCTACACCTTC.

V gene TRBV4-3 combines with J gene TRBJ2-1; TRBD2 matches 8 bases. The CDR3 is 15 residues long. The V gene end was trimmed by 0 bases and the J gene end by 6 bases; junction bases not matched to a gene: 4. CDR1 and CDR2 from the germline V gene are LGHNA and YSLEER. CDR3 nucleotide sequence: TGCGCCAGCAGCCAAGACTCCCGGGGGGGCAATGAGCAGTTCTTC. Translation gives CASSQDSRGGNEQFF.

The genes are TRBV5-1 and TRBJ2-3, with 10 bases lining up with TRBD1. The V gene's germline CDR1 is SGHRS and CDR2 YFSETQ. J gave up 5 bases and V 0 bases, and 6 bases lay outside the gene matches. CDR3 length: 16 amino acids. The chain's CDR3 is CASSLAATGGQDTQYF. In nucleotides, the CDR3 is TGCGCCAGCAGCTTGGCGGCGACAGGGGGCCAAGATACGCAGTATTTT.

The rearrangement joins TRBV3-1 (or the pseudogene TRBV3-2) to TRBJ1-6, with TRBD1 identical over 8 bases. Germline V gives CDR1 LGHDT, CDR2 YNNKEL (reference sequence). The CDR3 covers 16 residues. Losses at the gene ends were 5 bases for V and 10 bases for J; bases not matched to a gene: 13. The CDR3: CASSSGGGQGRSPLHF. CDR3 in DNA: TGTGCCAGCAGCTCAGGGGGTGGACAGGGAAGATCACCCCTCCACTTT.

The CDR3 coding sequence is TGTGCCAGCAGGCGGCAGCATAATTCACCCCTCCACTTT. This codes for CASRRQHNSPLHF. This chain uses TRBV28 with TRBJ1-6; D is uncertain. V lost 6 bases and J 5 bases, leaving 8 bases between the germline ends. This CDR3 contains 13 residues. Germline CDR1 is MDHEN and CDR2 is SYDVKM.

This clone showed up just once. The chain is built from TRBV7-9 and TRBJ1-2, with TRBD1 identical over 7 bases. The CDR3 extends over 14 amino acids. CDR1 and CDR2 from the germline V gene are SEHNR and FQNEAQ (reference sequence). Trimming removed 1 base from V and 8 bases from J; junction bases left unmatched: 7. The CDR3 protein is CASSLGRAGGGYTF. The CDR3 DNA follows: TGTGCCAGCAGCTTAGGCAGGGCAGGGGGAGGCTACACCTTC.

V gene TRBV4-1 combines with J gene TRBJ2-7, with D perhaps TRBD1 (5 bases). V dropped 1 base and J dropped 0 bases, with 16 bases sitting between them. Germline CDR1 and CDR2: MGHRA and YSYEKL. The CDR3 length is 17 residues. The CDR3 DNA is TGCGCCAGCAGCCAAGTTCATTATCAGGGTAGCTCCTACGAGCAGTACTTC. Its translation: CASSQVHYQGSSYEQYF.

V and J are TRBV10-1 and TRBJ2-3; D is unclear. Germline CDR1 is WNHNN and CDR2 is SYGVQD (reference sequence). Trimming pared 6 bases from V and 1 base from J, leaving 11 bases between. The CDR3 has 14 residues. The CDR3 loop reads CASRSPRCTDTQYF. The CDR3 DNA reads as TGCGCCAGCAGATCCCCGAGGTGCACAGATACGCAGTATTTT.

This clone has just a few counts. The gene calls are TRBV3-1 (or the pseudogene TRBV3-2) and TRBJ2-4, with 7 bases identical to TRBD1. CDR1 and CDR2 (germline): LGHDT, YNNKEL (reference sequence). CDR3 length: 18 amino acids. The V gene end was trimmed by 0 bases and the J gene end by 3 bases; junction bases not matched to a gene: 11. CDR3 protein: CASSQDRDRANGKNIQYF. The CDR3 DNA reads as TGTGCCAGCAGCCAAGACCGAGACAGGGCGAATGGCAAAAACATTCAGTACTTC.

The chain employs TRBV4-3 and TRBJ1-4; no reliable D call. Per the germline V gene, CDR1 is LGHNA and CDR2 is YSLEER. Trimming stripped 0 bases from V and 7 bases from J, with 12 bases between. The CDR3 spans 15 residues. The CDR3 region is CASSQDDGLVEKLFF. The DNA of the CDR3 is TGCGCCAGCAGCCAAGATGACGGGTTGGTTGAAAAACTGTTTTTT.

V is TRBV12-3 or TRBV12-4 and J is TRBJ1-1, with D perhaps TRBD1 (5 bases). The CDR3 sequence is 13 residues long. Trimming removed 3 bases at V and 9 bases at J, with 14 bases between. The CDR3 loop is CASSFRGEEQAFF. The CDR3 DNA is TGTGCCAGCAGTTTTCGGGGGGAGGAGCAAGCTTTCTTT.

The chain is built from TRBV9 and TRBJ1-2, with TRBD1 identical over 7 bases. The CDR3 sequence is 16 residues long. The ends lost 4 bases at V and 0 bases at J; junction bases unmatched: 9. From germline, CDR1 is SGDLS and CDR2 YYNGEE. The chain's CDR3 is CASSLLGQAANYGYTF. The CDR3 coding sequence is TGTGCCAGCAGCTTACTAGGACAGGCGGCTAACTATGGCTACACCTTC. The full variable domain, with the rest looked up from reference TRBV9 and TRBJ1-2, is DSGVTQTPKHLITATGQRVTLRCSPRSGDLSVYWYQQSLDQGLQFLIQYYNGEERAKGNILERFSAQQFPDLHSELNLSSLELGDSALYFCASSLLGQAANYGYTFGSGTRLTVV.

This clone was observed a handful of times. The CDR3 nucleotides read TGTGCCAGCAGTTACTCAGCGGGGGGCACTGAAGCTTTCTTT. It specifies CASSYSAGGTEAFF. The V gene is TRBV6-2 or TRBV6-3, the J gene TRBJ1-1, with D perhaps TRBD1 (5 bases). The CDR3 runs to 14 residues. V lost 0 bases and J lost 4, with 9 bases in between. The germline V gene has CDR1 MNHEY and CDR2 SVGEGT.

This clone was seen a handful of times. The chain employs TRBV25-1 and TRBJ2-1; D not resolved. Trimming left V 3 bases short and J 8 bases short, with 11 bases between. The CDR3 totals 13 residues. Germline V CDR1 and CDR2: MGHDK, SYGVNS. The CDR3 is CASSDPLLYEQFF. Written as DNA, the CDR3 is TGTGCCAGCAGTGACCCCCTATTGTATGAGCAGTTCTTC.

The chain carries TRBV23-1 and TRBJ1-3; unclear D gene. TRBV23-1 is treated as an ORF (open reading frame) with a function not yet certain. The CDR3 is 15 residues long. V gave up 4 bases and J gave up 1 base, with 11 bases separating them. The CDR3 loop reads CASSRGTGSGNTIYF. CDR3 in DNA: TGCGCCAGCAGTCGGGGTACGGGGTCTGGAAACACCATATATTTT.

This chain links TRBV7-2 with TRBJ2-3, with a weak D call TRBD1 (6 bases). Germline V gene data show CDR1 as SGHTA and CDR2 as FQGNSA. The germline V and J ends were trimmed by 6 bases and 0 bases, with 10 bases remaining between them. The CDR3 contains 14 residues. CDR3 sequence reads: CASRGTTSTDTQYF. CDR3 in DNA: TGTGCCAGCAGGGGGACAACAAGCACAGATACGCAGTATTTT.

This rearrangement joins TRBV7-3 to TRBJ1-5; tentatively, D is TRBD1 (5 bases). CDR3 length: 14 amino acids. Looked up from germline, CDR1 is SGHTA and CDR2 is FQGTGA. Trimming cost V 6 bases and J 2 bases, with 11 bases left between them. CDR3 residues: CASRKWGGNQPQHF. The CDR3 DNA sequence: TGTGCCAGCAGGAAGTGGGGGGGCAATCAGCCCCAGCATTTT.

This rearrangement joins TRBV7-2 to TRBJ1-6, with D uncertain. CDR1 is SGHTA and CDR2 is FQGNSA in the germline V gene. V gave up 2 bases and J gave up 8 bases, with 10 bases separating them. The CDR3 contains 14 residues. Here the CDR3 reads CASSLLELYSPLHF. The CDR3 DNA reads TGTGCCAGCAGCTTACTTGAACTGTATTCACCCCTCCACTTT.

Only one count was recorded for this clone. The chain joins TRBV2 to TRBJ1-5; 10 bases fit TRBD1. Losses at the gene ends were 4 bases for V and 6 bases for J; bases not matched to a gene: 3. The CDR3 sequence is 14 residues long. Germline V lookup: CDR1 SNHLY, CDR2 FYNNEI. The CDR3 here is CASSAGQGFQPQHF. The CDR3, as DNA: TGTGCCAGCAGTGCGGGACAGGGGTTTCAGCCCCAGCATTTT.

The chain is built from TRBV4-1 and TRBJ2-6; 8 nucleotides agree with TRBD1. Per the germline V gene, CDR1 is MGHRA and CDR2 is YSYEKL. With 4 bases clipped from V and 2 bases from J, the junction kept 7 bases outside the gene matches. The CDR3 covers 17 residues. In nucleotides, the CDR3 is TGCGCCAGCAGCCCCTCCCAGGGGGCAACTGGGGCCAACGTCCTGACTTTC. It codes for CASSPSQGATGANVLTF.

V gene TRBV7-2 combines with J gene TRBJ1-2; 7 bases align to TRBD1. The CDR3 runs to 13 residues. Germline lookup yields CDR1 SGHTA and CDR2 FQGNSA. V was clipped by 1 base and J by 7 bases; unmatched bases: 3. The CDR3 nucleotides are TGTGCCAGCAGCTTAGGACAGGGAGGTGGCTACACCTTC. This sequence encodes CASSLGQGGGYTF.

J is TRBJ2-3 and V is TRBV7-2; no clear D gene. The CDR3 contains 18 residues. CDR1 is SGHTA, CDR2 FQGNSA, per germline. The V end was cut by 1 base, the J end by 0 bases, with 17 bases between. CDR3 coding DNA: TGTGCCAGCAGCTTAGACCCCCGTGTCAGTGTTAGCACAGATACGCAGTATTTT. Translation gives CASSLDPRVSVSTDTQYF.

CDR3 sequence: CASSSRAGVNTGELFF. CDR3 nucleotide sequence: TGTGCCAGCAGCTCCCGAGCGGGGGTGAACACCGGGGAGCTGTTTTTT. This rearrangement joins TRBV7-8 to TRBJ2-2; 8 positions agree with TRBD2. There are 16 residues in the CDR3. Germline loops: CDR1 SGHVS, CDR2 FQNEAQ. J was trimmed by 1 base and V by 4 bases; bases with no gene match: 5.

About this clone itself: Within the sample, other DNA sequences also encode this same CDR3. The gene calls are TRBV18 and TRBJ2-7; TRBD1 aligns across 10 bases. J gave up 3 bases and V 2 bases, and 1 base lay outside the gene matches. The CDR3 covers 14 residues. Germline values: CDR1 KGHSH, CDR2 LQKENI. CDR3 region: CASSPGTGVYEQYF. In DNA, the CDR3 is TGTGCCAGCTCACCAGGGACAGGGGTCTACGAGCAGTACTTC.

The gene calls are TRBV9 and TRBJ2-7; 11 bases are shared with TRBD2. The CDR3 is made up of 15 amino acids. From germline, CDR1 is SGDLS and CDR2 YYNGEE. After removal of 3 bases from V and 6 bases from J, the junction contained 8 bases not matched to a gene. This CDR3 is CASSALGLAAPEQYF. DNA for the CDR3: TGTGCCAGCAGCGCGCTGGGACTAGCGGCCCCCGAGCAGTACTTC.